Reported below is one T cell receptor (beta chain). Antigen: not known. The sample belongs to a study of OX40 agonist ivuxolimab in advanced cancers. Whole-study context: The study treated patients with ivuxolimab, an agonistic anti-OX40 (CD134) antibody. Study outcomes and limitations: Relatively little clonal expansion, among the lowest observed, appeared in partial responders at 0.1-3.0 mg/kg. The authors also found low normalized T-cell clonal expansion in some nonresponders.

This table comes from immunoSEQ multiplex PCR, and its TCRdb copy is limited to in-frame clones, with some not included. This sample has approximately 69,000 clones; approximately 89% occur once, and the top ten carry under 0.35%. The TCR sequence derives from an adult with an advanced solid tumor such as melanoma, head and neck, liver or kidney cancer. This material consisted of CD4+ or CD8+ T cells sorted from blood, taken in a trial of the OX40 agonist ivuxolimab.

This chain's CDR3 is CSGLSGGELFF. CDR3 DNA: TGCAGCGGCCTCTCTGGTGGGGAGCTGTTTTTT. The chain links TRBV29-1 to TRBJ2-2; no clear D gene. V was pared by 7 bases and J by 8 bases, with 11 bases between. Germline CDR1 is SQVTM and CDR2 is ANQGSEA. The CDR3 runs to 11 residues.